The clone carrying this TCR beta chain was observed a single time. What it binds is not known. V gave up 6 bases and J gave up 2 bases; unmatched junction bases: 2. The CDR3 consists of 12 residues. Looked up from germline, CDR1 is SQVTM and CDR2 is ANQGSEA. Sequenced by immunoSEQ multiplex PCR; TCRdb stores in-frame clones only, minus some. The sample lists over 100,000 clones, nearly 90% occurring once. The sample originates from a study of cytomegalovirus exposure and HLA in healthy donors. Study outcomes and limitations: Testing in vitro showed a few CMV-associated chains specific for CMV antigens. The study listed approximately 170 cytomegalovirus-associated TCR beta chains.

The sequenced sample consisted of PBMCs. The chain recombines TRBV29-1 with TRBJ2-7; TRBD1 matches at 9 bases. The source is a woman between 18 and 29 years old in good health and CMV-seronegative. This CDR3 is CSVWDRAYEQYF. DNA for the CDR3: TGCAGCGTGTGGGACAGGGCCTACGAGCAGTACTTC.